These 21 T cell receptor beta chains share one sample of origin, sequenced in a study of lymphopenia after photon versus proton radiotherapy. Profiling relied on immunoSEQ multiplex PCR, and the TCRdb table lists in-frame clones only, not all of them. The sample shows about 19,000 clones, about 93% of them seen only once. The sequencing used peripheral blood, collected from a patient treated with photon-based radiotherapy. All receptors derive from a man in his 60s with pancreatic cancer.

V gene TRBV4-1 combines with J gene TRBJ1-3, with TRBD1 matching 9 bases. CDR3 length: 17 residues. The V gene's germline CDR1 is MGHRA and CDR2 YSYEKL. Trimming at V came to 1 base and at J to 4 bases, leaving 8 bases not matched to a gene. The CDR3 spells CASSQVYRGPRGNTIYF. The CDR3 DNA is TGCGCCAGCAGCCAAGTATACAGGGGGCCGCGGGGAAACACCATATATTTT.

This chain connects TRBV5-4 to TRBJ1-2; D is perhaps TRBD1 (6 bases). From germline, CDR1 is SGHNT and CDR2 YYREEE (reference sequence). The CDR3 has 15 amino acids. V was trimmed by 3 bases and J by 8 bases, leaving 20 bases between them. The CDR3 sequence: CASSSPQTGLEGYTF. The CDR3 DNA reads as TGTGCCAGCAGCTCCCCTCAAACAGGGCTGGAAGGCTACACCTTC.

In nucleotides, the CDR3 is TGTGCCAGCAGTTCCCGCGCCGAGTATAGCAATCAGCCCCAGCATTTT. It encodes CASSSRAEYSNQPQHF. J is TRBJ1-5 and V is TRBV6-5; D is undetermined. The CDR3 covers 16 residues. CDR1 and CDR2 (germline): MNHEY, SVGAGI. Trimming shortened V by 4 bases and J by 0 bases, and 13 bases separated the two germline ends.

This chain uses TRBV27 with TRBJ1-2; 7 bases are a match to TRBD1. CDR3 length: 16 residues. CDR1 is MNHEY, CDR2 SMNVEV, per germline (reference sequence). Germline trimming cut 5 bases from V and 4 bases from J; bases unmatched to any gene: 13. The CDR3 is CASSTRQGPRVYGYTF. The CDR3 DNA reads as TGTGCCAGCAGTACGCGACAGGGCCCGAGGGTCTATGGCTACACCTTC.

J is TRBJ2-3 and V is TRBV30; perhaps TRBD2 as D (6 bases). This CDR3 spans 15 amino acids. Looked up from germline, CDR1 is GTSNPN and CDR2 is SVGIG (reference sequence). Trimming removed 1 base from V and 1 base from J, with 12 bases in between. This chain's CDR3 is CAWSDPRRGTDTQYF. CDR3 DNA sequence: TGTGCCTGGAGTGACCCCCGGAGGGGCACAGATACGCAGTATTTT.

This clone occurred once. CDR3 DNA sequence: TGTGCCAGCAGCTTAGTTTTAGGGGGCGAGCAGTACTTC. Its translation: CASSLVLGGEQYF. J is TRBJ2-7 and V is TRBV11-2, with D possibly TRBD1 on 6 matching bases. CDR3 size: 13 residues. In germline, CDR1 is SGHAT, CDR2 FQNNGV. Trimming removed 1 base from V and 6 bases from J, with 10 bases in between.

About this clone: A read error may produce the germline difference seen at one junction end. The chain is built from TRBV5-1 and TRBJ1-4, with D possibly matching TRBD1 (6 bases). Germline values: CDR1 SGHRS, CDR2 YFSETQ. The CDR3 loop spans 15 amino acids. The CDR3 protein is CASSLVTGRNEELFF. As DNA, the CDR3 is TGCGCCAGCAGCTTGGTTACAGGGCGGAATGAAGAACTGTTTTTT.

V gene TRBV6-6 combines with J gene TRBJ2-5, with 7 bases that match TRBD1. The J segment lost 2 bases and the V segment lost 4 bases, leaving 7 bases of the junction unmatched. The CDR3 has 15 amino acids. CDR1 and CDR2 from the germline V gene are MNHNY and SVGAGI (reference sequence). The CDR3 is CASSFSRTGQETQYF. The CDR3 coding sequence is TGTGCCAGCAGTTTCTCCCGGACAGGACAAGAGACCCAGTACTTC.

V usage is TRBV7-2 and J usage is TRBJ1-3; D is unclear. The CDR3 runs 16 residues. Between the trimmed V and J ends, which lost 2 bases and 2 bases, there was a span of 13 bases. Germline lookup yields CDR1 SGHTA and CDR2 FQGNSA. CDR3 sequence: CASSLSFTRTGNTIYF. CDR3 nucleotides: TGTGCCAGCAGCTTAAGTTTTACACGCACTGGAAACACCATATATTTT.

The table lists this clone with a count of one. The genes are TRBV7-2 and TRBJ2-1; 7 nucleotides agree with TRBD2. Germline V gene data show CDR1 as SGHTA and CDR2 as FQGNSA. After removal of 7 bases from V and 0 bases from J, the junction contained 12 bases not matched to a gene. The CDR3 spans 17 residues. Written as DNA, the CDR3 is TGTGCCAGCACCACTAGGGCTAGCGGCCCCTCCTACAATGAGCAGTTCTTC. Translated: CASTTRASGPSYNEQFF.

This clone turned up a few times. This rearrangement joins TRBV15 to TRBJ2-1, with 11 nucleotides matching TRBD2. V gave up 3 bases and J gave up 6 bases; unmatched junction bases: 10. The CDR3 consists of 17 residues. Germline values: CDR1 LNHNV, CDR2 YYDKDF (reference sequence). CDR3 amino acids: CATSSPKLAGAFNEQFF. The CDR3 DNA follows: TGTGCCACCAGCAGTCCCAAACTAGCGGGGGCTTTCAATGAGCAGTTCTTC.

The chain employs TRBV2 and TRBJ2-4; D is ambiguous. The ends were cut back, 5 bases at V and 0 bases at J, with 14 bases in the middle. Germline assignment: CDR1 SNHLY and CDR2 FYNNEI. The CDR3 length is 16 residues. In nucleotides, the CDR3 is TGTGCCAGCAGTCGAGGCCTTATGCTAGCCAAAAACATTCAGTACTTC. Translating gives CASSRGLMLAKNIQYF.

The chain links TRBV6-5 to TRBJ2-2, with D unclear. Trimming pared 3 bases from V and 1 base from J, leaving 6 bases between. The CDR3 sequence is 14 residues long. Looked up from germline, CDR1 is MNHEY and CDR2 is SVGAGI. The DNA of the CDR3 is TGTGCCAGCAGTTATGGCGAGAACACCGGGGAGCTGTTTTTT. Translation: CASSYGENTGELFF.

The chain combines TRBV12-5 with TRBJ2-5; 7 nucleotides line up with TRBD1. CDR1 and CDR2 from the germline V gene are LGHNT and FRNRAP. This CDR3 is built from 14 residues. Trimming at V came to 4 bases and at J to 2 bases, leaving 4 bases not matched to a gene. The CDR3 DNA is TGTGCTAGTGGTTGGACAGGACCTCAAGAGACCCAGTACTTC. Translating it yields CASGWTGPQETQYF.

This chain links TRBV29-1 with TRBJ2-7; TRBD1 matches at 7 bases. The CDR3 consists of 15 residues. Trimming removed 7 bases from V and 3 bases from J; junction bases left unmatched: 15. Germline-derived CDR1 and CDR2 are SQVTM and ANQGSEA. CDR3 bases: TGCAGCGCCAGGGGTCGGACAGGAACTTTCTACGAGCAGTACTTC. This sequence encodes CSARGRTGTFYEQYF.

The chain combines TRBV4-1 with TRBJ1-3; 7 nucleotides match TRBD1. The trim removed 4 bases at V and 4 bases at J, leaving 19 bases unmatched. CDR3 length: 19 residues. CDR1 is MGHRA, CDR2 YSYEKL, per germline. The CDR3 bases are TGCGCCAGCAGCCTCCGGTCCGGACAGGTCCAATCGGGAGGAAACACCATATATTTT. Translated, it gives CASSLRSGQVQSGGNTIYF.

The V gene is TRBV2, the J gene TRBJ1-4; possible D gene TRBD1, 5 bases. The CDR3 covers 12 residues. From germline, CDR1 is SNHLY and CDR2 FYNNEI. V lost 5 bases and J 10 bases, leaving 11 bases between the germline ends. The CDR3 DNA follows: TGTGCCAGCAGTAGAGGGAGGGGAAAACTGTTTTTT. Translating it yields CASSRGRGKLFF.

The chain's CDR3 is CASSQARARGFDGYTF. The CDR3, as DNA: TGCGCCAGCAGCCAAGCAAGGGCACGGGGCTTCGATGGCTACACCTTC. The gene calls are TRBV4-1 and TRBJ1-2; perhaps TRBD1 as D (5 bases). The ends were cut back, 1 base at V and 6 bases at J, with 18 bases in the middle. CDR3 size: 16 residues. Germline V lookup: CDR1 MGHRA, CDR2 YSYEKL.

This chain uses TRBV5-1 with TRBJ1-4; no firm D call. Trimming left V 5 bases short and J 7 bases short, with 12 bases between. Germline V gene sequence: CDR1 SGHRS, CDR2 YFSETQ. This CDR3 contains 13 residues. CDR3 nucleotide sequence: TGCGCCAGCAGGGGAGAGGGCGGTGAAAAACTGTTTTTT. Translated, it gives CASRGEGGEKLFF.

V gene TRBV29-1 combines with J gene TRBJ2-7, with a tentative D call TRBD1 (6 bases). CDR1 SQVTM and CDR2 ANQGSEA come from the germline V gene. The CDR3 contains 13 residues. Trimming stripped 6 bases from V and 3 bases from J, with 15 bases between. CDR3 loop: CSVGGGQNYEQYF. The CDR3 region has the DNA TGCAGCGTCGGCGGTGGACAGAACTACGAGCAGTACTTC.

The CDR3 spells CSVVSGGGYTF. DNA for the CDR3: TGCAGCGTTGTATCAGGGGGCGGCTACACCTTC. The rearrangement joins TRBV29-1 to TRBJ1-2; TRBD1 agrees at 8 bases. V was pared by 4 bases and J by 8 bases, with 3 bases of the junction left unmatched. The V gene's germline CDR1 is SQVTM and CDR2 ANQGSEA. The CDR3 is 11 amino acids.